The 23 T cell receptor beta chains given below trace back to one sample, sequenced in a study of cytomegalovirus exposure and HLA in healthy donors. 13 Jbeta primers and 60 Vbeta primers were used for the PCR. Using immunoSEQ multiplex PCR, the repertoire was profiled, and TCRdb retains in-frame clones only, with some absent. In the table there are roughly 100,000 clones, 75% to 85% of which are singletons. Sample: PBMCs. The receptors shown here come from a man aged 25-45 years in good health and CMV-seronegative.

The chain carries TRBV28 and TRBJ2-7; 7 positions match TRBD1. This CDR3 is 15 amino acids long. The V segment lost 4 bases and the J segment 4 bases; nucleotides outside the gene matches: 10. The V gene's germline CDR1 is MDHEN and CDR2 SYDVKM. The CDR3 DNA reads as TGTGCCAGCAGTTCCTATACAGGGGACGGGTACGAGCAGTACTTC. Protein product: CASSSYTGDGYEQYF.

This clone was found once. The chain employs TRBV5-1 and TRBJ2-5, with 10 nucleotides matching TRBD1. The DNA end is more similar to TRBJ2-7, so the J call may be wrong. Germline V gene data show CDR1 as SGHRS and CDR2 as YFSETQ. The CDR3 has 15 amino acids. The CDR3 region is CASSTQGQGGGEQYF. The DNA of the CDR3 is TGCGCCAGCAGCACACAAGGACAGGGGGGGGGCGAGCAGTACTTC.

The CDR3 sequence is CASSLSSPLGAPGNTIYF. The CDR3 DNA sequence: TGTGCCAGCAGTTTATCTAGCCCGTTAGGGGCTCCTGGAAACACCATATATTTT. The chain is built from TRBV27 and TRBJ1-3; weak D call: TRBD1 (5 bases). In germline, CDR1 is MNHEY, CDR2 SMNVEV (reference sequence). The CDR3 has 18 residues. V lost 0 bases, J lost 2 bases, and 17 bases lay in between.

In this sample, this clone turned up a few times. The rearrangement uses TRBV5-1 and TRBJ2-3; D may be TRBD2 (5 bases). Trimming removed 6 bases at V and 3 bases at J, with 8 bases between. The CDR3 totals 12 residues. The V gene's germline CDR1 is SGHRS and CDR2 YFSETQ. The CDR3: CASTGSTDTQYF. CDR3 in DNA: TGCGCCAGCACGGGATCAACAGATACGCAGTATTTT.

This clone was counted a few times. This sequence joins TRBV19 and TRBJ1-1; the D is unclear. The CDR3 has 14 amino acids. V was trimmed by 6 bases and J by 3 bases, leaving 14 bases between them. The germline V gene encodes CDR1 LNHDA and CDR2 SQIVND (reference sequence). As DNA, the CDR3 is TGTGCCAGTAGCTCCTCCCCCGGGGACACTGAAGCTTTCTTT. Translating it yields CASSSSPGDTEAFF.

This sequence joins TRBV6-5 and TRBJ1-1; a weak D match, TRBD1 (5 bases). Deletions cut 5 bases from V and 1 base from J, with 11 bases between. Looked up from germline, CDR1 is MNHEY and CDR2 is SVGAGI. The CDR3 covers 14 residues. CDR3 in amino acids: CASSRPGQNTEAFF. DNA of the CDR3: TGTGCCAGCAGTCGACCCGGACAGAACACTGAAGCTTTCTTT.

The chain couples TRBV4-3 to TRBJ2-7; 8 positions agree with TRBD1. This CDR3 is built from 16 residues. The ends lost 4 bases at V and 2 bases at J; junction bases unmatched: 10. Germline lookup yields CDR1 LGHNA and CDR2 YSLEER. In DNA form, the CDR3 reads TGCGCCAGCAGCCCCAGAGGGCTACAGGGGGCCTACGAGCAGTACTTC. Translated, it gives CASSPRGLQGAYEQYF.

The chain is built from TRBV11-2 and TRBJ2-7; no definite D call. The CDR3 length is 11 residues. Germline V gene lookup returns CDR1 SGHAT and CDR2 FQNNGV. Trimming left V 5 bases short and J 1 base short, with 3 bases between. The CDR3 nucleotides read TGTGCCAGCAGCGAGTCCTACGAGCAGTACTTC. Its protein is CASSESYEQYF.

The chain joins TRBV18 to TRBJ1-6, with TRBD1 as a possible D gene (6 bases). Trimming pared 2 bases from V and 8 bases from J, leaving 22 bases between. The V gene's germline CDR1 is KGHSH and CDR2 LQKENI. The CDR3 extends over 18 amino acids. The CDR3: CASSPSGGRVSRDSPLHF. The DNA of the CDR3 is TGTGCCAGCTCACCATCCGGGGGGCGAGTTTCTCGAGATTCACCCCTCCACTTT.

The chain employs TRBV29-1 and TRBJ1-2; 7 nucleotides align to TRBD1. V gave up 6 bases and J gave up 0 bases; unmatched junction bases: 7. The V gene's germline CDR1 is SQVTM and CDR2 ANQGSEA. The CDR3 is 14 residues long. The CDR3 loop reads CSVPGTASNYGYTF. Here the CDR3 DNA reads TGCAGCGTCCCTGGGACAGCGTCTAACTATGGCTACACCTTC.

This clone was counted a few times. The chain carries TRBV6-1 and TRBJ2-7; 8 nucleotides align to TRBD1. This CDR3 contains 16 residues. V lost 2 bases to trimming and J lost 4 bases; unmatched junction nucleotides: 10. Germline CDR1 is MNHNS and CDR2 is SASEGT. CDR3 DNA: TGTGCCAGCAGTGAAAGGCTCGGGACAGGTTTTTACGAGCAGTACTTC. It encodes CASSERLGTGFYEQYF.

The chain joins TRBV27 to TRBJ1-1; maybe TRBD1 (6 bases). The V end was cut by 2 bases, the J end by 7 bases, with 14 bases between. Germline V gene sequence: CDR1 MNHEY, CDR2 SMNVEV (reference sequence). The CDR3 runs to 14 residues. CDR3 coding DNA: TGTGCCAGCAGTTTAAACAGGGTCGAGGGTGAAGCTTTCTTT. Translation gives CASSLNRVEGEAFF.

This clone turned up a few times. The chain employs TRBV5-6 and TRBJ1-3, with no clear D. This CDR3 region has 14 residues. In germline, CDR1 is SGHDT, CDR2 YYEEEE. Trimming cost V 2 bases and J 2 bases, with 8 bases left between them. CDR3 DNA: TGTGCCAGCAGCTTATCCTTAACTGGAAACACCATATATTTT. Translation gives CASSLSLTGNTIYF. The full variable domain, its missing parts supplied by reference TRBV5-6 and TRBJ1-3, is DAGVTQSPTHLIKTRGQQVTLRCSPKSGHDTVSWYQQALGQGPQFIFQYYEEEERQRGNFPDRFSGHQFPNYSSELNVNALLLGDSALYLCASSLSLTGNTIYFGEGSWLTVV.

The sample holds one count of this clone. The chain joins TRBV29-1 to TRBJ2-2; D unresolved. The V and J ends lost 3 bases and 0 bases respectively, with 5 bases between them. CDR1 is SQVTM and CDR2 is ANQGSEA in the germline V gene. The CDR3 contains 13 residues. This CDR3 reads CSVDGTNTGELFF. The CDR3 region has the DNA TGCAGCGTTGATGGCACGAACACCGGGGAGCTGTTTTTT.

This clone was detected only a few times. The CDR3 spells CASSQTGFSGYTF. In DNA, the CDR3 is TGCGCCAGCAGCCAAACAGGGTTTAGCGGCTACACCTTC. The rearrangement joins TRBV4-1 to TRBJ1-2; a possible D gene is TRBD1 (6 bases). Trimming pared 2 bases from V and 8 bases from J, leaving 12 bases between. The CDR3 contains 13 residues. The germline V gene encodes CDR1 MGHRA and CDR2 YSYEKL.

The chain carries TRBV28 and TRBJ2-2; 8 bases are shared with TRBD2. Losses at the gene ends were 11 bases for V and 2 bases for J; bases not matched to a gene: 7. In germline, CDR1 is MDHEN, CDR2 SYDVKM. The CDR3 loop spans 14 amino acids. The CDR3 loop is CASGGGRNTGELFF. The CDR3 DNA follows: TGTGCCTCCGGGGGGGGACGAAACACCGGGGAGCTGTTTTTT.

The table lists this clone with a few counts. This chain joins TRBV28 and TRBJ1-4; no definite D call. In germline, CDR1 is MDHEN, CDR2 SYDVKM. Trimming took off 5 bases at V and 3 bases at J, with 13 bases between the two ends. The CDR3 runs to 15 residues. CDR3: CASSPPRGSNEKLFF. The CDR3 nucleotides read TGTGCCAGCAGTCCGCCACGGGGATCTAATGAAAAACTGTTTTTT.

The V and J genes are TRBV6-1 and TRBJ1-4, with D possibly being TRBD1 (6 bases). Germline V gene sequence: CDR1 MNHNS, CDR2 SASEGT. The CDR3 extends over 15 amino acids. Trimming cost V 4 bases and J 2 bases, with 11 bases left between them. The CDR3 reads CASSVNRATNEKLFF. In DNA form, the CDR3 reads TGTGCCAGCAGTGTGAACAGGGCCACTAATGAAAAACTGTTTTTT.

The chain combines TRBV6-6 with TRBJ1-1; 7 nucleotides agree with TRBD1. The germline CDR1 and CDR2 sequences are MNHNY and SVGAGI (reference sequence). The ends lost 8 bases at V and 1 base at J; junction bases unmatched: 7. The CDR3 is 14 residues long. Here the CDR3 DNA reads TGTGCCAGCTTTTTCAGGGGGAAGAACACTGAAGCTTTCTTT. Encoded protein: CASFFRGKNTEAFF.

The rearrangement joins TRBV14 to TRBJ2-7, with 8 bases aligning to TRBD1. Germline V gene data show CDR1 as SGHDN and CDR2 as FVKESK. CDR3 size: 15 residues. V shed 6 bases and J 4 bases; nucleotides not matched to a gene: 11. The CDR3 region is CASSYLGQGGYEQYF. The CDR3, as DNA: TGTGCCAGCAGTTACCTAGGACAGGGTGGTTACGAGCAGTACTTC.

The chain links TRBV19 to TRBJ1-4, with TRBD1 matching 9 bases. The junction had 6 bases not matched to a gene; V was cut back by 9 bases and J by 7 bases. CDR1 and CDR2 from the germline V gene are LNHDA and SQIVND (reference sequence). The CDR3 extends over 13 amino acids. The CDR3 region has the DNA TGTGCCAGCTCCGGGACAGGGACTGAAAAACTGTTTTTT. This translates into CASSGTGTEKLFF.

The rearrangement uses TRBV5-1 and TRBJ2-1; TRBD2 matches at 13 bases. CDR3 size: 19 residues. Germline CDR1 and CDR2: SGHRS and YFSETQ. Trimming cost V 4 bases and J 0 bases; bases outside gene matches: 10. The CDR3 loop reads CASSPRGGLAGSSYNEQFF. The CDR3 DNA is TGCGCCAGCAGCCCCAGAGGGGGACTAGCGGGGAGCTCCTACAATGAGCAGTTCTTC.

The rearrangement joins TRBV10-3 to TRBJ1-3; unclear D gene. The CDR3 runs 13 residues. V was pared by 2 bases and J by 7 bases, with 9 bases between. The germline gives CDR1 ENHRY, CDR2 SYGVKD. The CDR3 nucleotides are TGTGCCATCAGTGAGCCTATACTGAACACCATATATTTT. It yields the protein CAISEPILNTIYF.